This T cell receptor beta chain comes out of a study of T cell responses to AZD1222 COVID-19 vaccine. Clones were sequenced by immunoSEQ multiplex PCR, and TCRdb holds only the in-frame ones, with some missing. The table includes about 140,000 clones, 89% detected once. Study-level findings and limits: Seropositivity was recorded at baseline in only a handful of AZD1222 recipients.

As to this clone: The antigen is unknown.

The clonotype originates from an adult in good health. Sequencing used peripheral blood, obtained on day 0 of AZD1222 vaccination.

CDR3 in DNA: TGTGCCAGCAGTTTACTTCCCAATGAGCAGTTCTTC. Translated, it gives CASSLLPNEQFF. V and J are TRBV12-3 or TRBV12-4 and TRBJ2-1; D remains ambiguous. Trimming cost V 2 bases and J 6 bases, with 5 bases left between them. The CDR3 has 12 amino acids.